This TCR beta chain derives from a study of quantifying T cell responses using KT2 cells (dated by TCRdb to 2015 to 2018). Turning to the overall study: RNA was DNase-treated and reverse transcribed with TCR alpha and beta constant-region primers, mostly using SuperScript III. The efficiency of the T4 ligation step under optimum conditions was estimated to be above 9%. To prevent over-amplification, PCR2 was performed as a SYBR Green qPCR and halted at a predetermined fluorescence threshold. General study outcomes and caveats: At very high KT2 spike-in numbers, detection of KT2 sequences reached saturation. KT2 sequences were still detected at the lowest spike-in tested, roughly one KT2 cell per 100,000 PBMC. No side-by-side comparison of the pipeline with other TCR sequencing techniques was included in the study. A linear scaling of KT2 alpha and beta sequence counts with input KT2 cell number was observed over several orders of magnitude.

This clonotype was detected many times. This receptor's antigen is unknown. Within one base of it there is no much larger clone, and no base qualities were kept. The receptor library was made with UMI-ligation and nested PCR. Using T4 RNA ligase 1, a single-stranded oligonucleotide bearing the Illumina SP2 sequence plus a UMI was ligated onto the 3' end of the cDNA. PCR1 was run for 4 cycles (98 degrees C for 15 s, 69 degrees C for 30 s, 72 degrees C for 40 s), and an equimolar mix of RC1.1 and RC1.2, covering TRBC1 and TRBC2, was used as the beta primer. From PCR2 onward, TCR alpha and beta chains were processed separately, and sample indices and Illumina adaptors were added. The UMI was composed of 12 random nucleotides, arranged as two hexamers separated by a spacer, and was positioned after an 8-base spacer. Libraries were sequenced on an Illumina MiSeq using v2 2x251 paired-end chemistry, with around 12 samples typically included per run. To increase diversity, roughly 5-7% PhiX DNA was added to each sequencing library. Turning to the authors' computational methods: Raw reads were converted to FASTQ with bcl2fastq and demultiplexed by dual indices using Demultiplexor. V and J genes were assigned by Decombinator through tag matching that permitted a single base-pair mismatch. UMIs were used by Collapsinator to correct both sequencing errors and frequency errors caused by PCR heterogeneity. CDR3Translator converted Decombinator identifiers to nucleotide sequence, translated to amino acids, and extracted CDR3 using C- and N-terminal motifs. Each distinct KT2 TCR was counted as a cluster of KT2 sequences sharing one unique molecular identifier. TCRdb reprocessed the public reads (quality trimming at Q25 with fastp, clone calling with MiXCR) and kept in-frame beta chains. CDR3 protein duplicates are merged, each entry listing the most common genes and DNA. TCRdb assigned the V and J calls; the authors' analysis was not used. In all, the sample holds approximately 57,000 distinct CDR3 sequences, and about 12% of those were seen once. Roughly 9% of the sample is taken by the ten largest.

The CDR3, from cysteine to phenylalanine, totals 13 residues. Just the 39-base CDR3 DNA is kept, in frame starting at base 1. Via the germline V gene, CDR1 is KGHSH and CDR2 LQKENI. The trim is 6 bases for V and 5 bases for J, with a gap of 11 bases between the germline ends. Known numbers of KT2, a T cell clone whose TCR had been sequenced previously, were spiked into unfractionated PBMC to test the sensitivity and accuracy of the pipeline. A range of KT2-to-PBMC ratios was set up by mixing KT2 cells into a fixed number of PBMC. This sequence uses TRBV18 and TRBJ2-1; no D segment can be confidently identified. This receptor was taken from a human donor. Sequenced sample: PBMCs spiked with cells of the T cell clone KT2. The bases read TGTGCCAGCTCCCCAAGCGTTAACAATGAGCAGTTCTTC. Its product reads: CASSPSVNNEQFF.